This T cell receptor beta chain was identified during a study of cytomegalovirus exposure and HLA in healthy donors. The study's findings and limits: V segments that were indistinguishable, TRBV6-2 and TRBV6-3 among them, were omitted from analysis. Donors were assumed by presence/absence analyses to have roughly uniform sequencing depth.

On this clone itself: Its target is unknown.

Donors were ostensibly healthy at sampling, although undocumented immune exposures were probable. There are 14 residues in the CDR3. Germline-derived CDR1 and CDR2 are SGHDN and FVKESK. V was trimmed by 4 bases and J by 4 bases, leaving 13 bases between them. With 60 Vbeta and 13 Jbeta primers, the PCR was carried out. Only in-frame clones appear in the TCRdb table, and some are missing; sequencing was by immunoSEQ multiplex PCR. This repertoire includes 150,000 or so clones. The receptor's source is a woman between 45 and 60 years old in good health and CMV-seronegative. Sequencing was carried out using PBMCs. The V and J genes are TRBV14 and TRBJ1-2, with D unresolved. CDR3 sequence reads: CASSPLGAIYGYTF. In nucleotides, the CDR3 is TGTGCCAGCAGCCCCCTCGGAGCCATCTATGGCTACACCTTC.